Listed below are T cell receptor beta chains from one sample, sequenced in a study of shared clonotypes between healthy human individuals. Sequencing used immunoSEQ multiplex PCR; TCRdb keeps in-frame clones, though not all of them. The sample consists of around 1.6 million clones, 95% to 99% of them appearing once. The sample was naive CD4+ T cells sorted from blood. The receptors were gathered from a man aged 25-45 years in good health. CDR3s include the opening cysteine and the closing phenylalanine or tryptophan. Each record gives: J gene, D gene, V gene, CDR3 protein, CDR3 DNA. A D gene is named only where the DNA matches it firmly.

j_gene: TRBJ2-3
d_gene: .
v_gene: TRBV28
CDR3aa: CASTPRSGPRMSTDTQYF
CDR3nt: TGTGCCAGCACCCCACGAAGTGGACCCCGCATGAGCACAGATACGCAGTATTTT

j_gene: TRBJ2-6
d_gene: .
v_gene: TRBV18
CDR3aa: CASSPLFRSGANVLTF
CDR3nt: TGTGCCAGCTCACCACTTTTCCGCTCTGGGGCCAACGTCCTGACTTTC

j_gene: TRBJ2-2
d_gene: .
v_gene: TRBV19
CDR3aa: CASSMGRPNTGELFF
CDR3nt: TGTGCCAGTAGTATGGGCAGACCGAACACCGGGGAGCTGTTTTTT

j_gene: TRBJ2-7
d_gene: .
v_gene: TRBV7-9
CDR3aa: CASSRRGRSSYEQYF
CDR3nt: TGTGCCAGCAGCCGACGGGGCCGAAGCTCCTACGAGCAGTACTTC

j_gene: TRBJ2-2
d_gene: TRBD2
v_gene: TRBV28
CDR3aa: CASRQTSSGRVSTGELFF
CDR3nt: TGTGCCAGCAGACAAACTTCTAGCGGGAGGGTCTCCACCGGGGAGCTGTTTTTT

j_gene: TRBJ2-3
d_gene: .
v_gene: TRBV5-4
CDR3aa: CASSSGDTQYF
CDR3nt: TGTGCCAGCAGCTCGGGAGATACGCAGTATTTT

j_gene: TRBJ1-2
d_gene: .
v_gene: TRBV9
CDR3aa: CASSAYNYGYTF
CDR3nt: TGTGCCAGCAGCGCATATAACTATGGCTACACCTTC

j_gene: TRBJ1-5
d_gene: .
v_gene: TRBV28
CDR3aa: CASSPTLAVTNNQPQHF
CDR3nt: TGTGCCAGCAGTCCCACCCTTGCGGTTACAAACAATCAGCCCCAGCATTTT

j_gene: TRBJ2-7
d_gene: TRBD1
v_gene: TRBV10-3
CDR3aa: CAISESGQRSYEQYF
CDR3nt: TGTGCCATCAGTGAGTCGGGACAGCGATCCTACGAGCAGTACTTC

j_gene: TRBJ2-7
d_gene: TRBD2
v_gene: TRBV28
CDR3aa: CASSLLAGLKSYEQYF
CDR3nt: TGTGCCAGCAGTTTATTAGCGGGGCTGAAATCCTACGAGCAGTACTTC

j_gene: TRBJ1-5
d_gene: .
v_gene: TRBV6-1
CDR3aa: CASSESGQNQPQHF
CDR3nt: TGTGCCAGCAGTGAAAGCGGGCAGAATCAGCCCCAGCATTTT

j_gene: TRBJ2-2
d_gene: TRBD2
v_gene: TRBV30
CDR3aa: CAWCPSGRVRTGELFF
CDR3nt: TGTGCCTGGTGTCCTAGCGGGAGGGTCCGCACCGGGGAGCTGTTTTTT

j_gene: TRBJ2-3
d_gene: TRBD2
v_gene: TRBV7-9
CDR3aa: CASSLSGIRGGDTQYF
CDR3nt: TGTGCCAGCAGCCTAAGCGGGATTAGGGGAGGAGATACGCAGTATTTT

j_gene: TRBJ2-7
d_gene: .
v_gene: TRBV6-5
CDR3aa: CASSPRSGAYEQYF
CDR3nt: TGTGCCAGCAGCCCCAGGTCGGGAGCCTACGAGCAGTACTTC

j_gene: TRBJ2-5
d_gene: .
v_gene: TRBV5-4
CDR3aa: CASSLDRELYF
CDR3nt: TGTGCCAGCAGCTTGGACAGGGAGTTGTACTTC